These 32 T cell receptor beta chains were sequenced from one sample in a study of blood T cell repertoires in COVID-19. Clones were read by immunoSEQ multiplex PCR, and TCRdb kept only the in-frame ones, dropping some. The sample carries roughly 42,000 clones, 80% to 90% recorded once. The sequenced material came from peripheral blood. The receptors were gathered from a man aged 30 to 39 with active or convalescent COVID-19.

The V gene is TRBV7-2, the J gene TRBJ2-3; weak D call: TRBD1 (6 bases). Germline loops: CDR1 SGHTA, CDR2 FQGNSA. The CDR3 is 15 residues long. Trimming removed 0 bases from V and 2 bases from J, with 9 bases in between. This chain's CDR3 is CASSLAGQYTDTQYF. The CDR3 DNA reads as TGTGCCAGCAGCTTAGCAGGACAGTACACAGATACGCAGTATTTT.

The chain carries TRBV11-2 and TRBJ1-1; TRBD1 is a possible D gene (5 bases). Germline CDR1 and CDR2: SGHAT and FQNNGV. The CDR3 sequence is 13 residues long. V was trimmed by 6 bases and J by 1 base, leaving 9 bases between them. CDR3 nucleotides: TGTGCCAGCAGGGAACAGGAGAACACTGAAGCTTTCTTT. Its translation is CASREQENTEAFF.

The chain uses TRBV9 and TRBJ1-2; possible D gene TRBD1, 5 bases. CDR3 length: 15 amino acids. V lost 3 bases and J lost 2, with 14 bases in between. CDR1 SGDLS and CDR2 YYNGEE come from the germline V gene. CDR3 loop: CASSAAGGVNYGYTF. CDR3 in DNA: TGTGCCAGCAGCGCGGCAGGAGGGGTGAACTATGGCTACACCTTC.

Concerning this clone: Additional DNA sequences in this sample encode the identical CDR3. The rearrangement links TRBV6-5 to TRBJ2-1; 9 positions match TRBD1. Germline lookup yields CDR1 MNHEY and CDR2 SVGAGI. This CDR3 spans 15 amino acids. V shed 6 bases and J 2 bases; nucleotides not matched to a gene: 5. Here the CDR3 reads CASRPRQGAYNEQFF. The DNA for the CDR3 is TGTGCCAGCAGACCTCGACAGGGGGCCTACAATGAGCAGTTCTTC.

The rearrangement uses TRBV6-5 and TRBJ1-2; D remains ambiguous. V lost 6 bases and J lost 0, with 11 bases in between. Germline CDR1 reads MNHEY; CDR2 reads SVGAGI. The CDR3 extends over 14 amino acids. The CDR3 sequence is CASSPSSSNYGYTF. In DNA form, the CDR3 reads TGTGCCAGCAGCCCCAGTTCCTCTAACTATGGCTACACCTTC.

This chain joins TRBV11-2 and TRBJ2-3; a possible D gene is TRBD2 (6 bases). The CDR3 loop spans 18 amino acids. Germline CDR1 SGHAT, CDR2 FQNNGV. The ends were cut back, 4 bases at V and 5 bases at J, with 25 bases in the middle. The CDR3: CASSSRDSTATHGDTQYF. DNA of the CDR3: TGTGCCAGCAGCTCCCGGGACTCTACAGCCACACACGGAGATACGCAGTATTTT.

This CDR3 reads CASSNSDRGVGTEAFF. Here the CDR3 DNA reads TGTGCCAGCAGCAATTCGGACAGGGGTGTTGGCACTGAAGCTTTCTTT. This sequence joins TRBV7-9 and TRBJ1-1; 9 nucleotides align to TRBD1. The J segment lost 4 bases and the V segment lost 5 bases, leaving 11 bases of the junction unmatched. Germline V CDR1 and CDR2: SEHNR, FQNEAQ (reference sequence). The CDR3 sequence is 16 residues long.

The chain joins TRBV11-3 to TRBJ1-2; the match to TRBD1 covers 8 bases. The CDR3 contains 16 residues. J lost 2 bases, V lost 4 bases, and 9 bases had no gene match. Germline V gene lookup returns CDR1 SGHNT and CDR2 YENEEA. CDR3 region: CASSSEGQGSNYGYTF. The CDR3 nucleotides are TGTGCCAGCAGCTCGGAAGGACAGGGCTCAAACTATGGCTACACCTTC.

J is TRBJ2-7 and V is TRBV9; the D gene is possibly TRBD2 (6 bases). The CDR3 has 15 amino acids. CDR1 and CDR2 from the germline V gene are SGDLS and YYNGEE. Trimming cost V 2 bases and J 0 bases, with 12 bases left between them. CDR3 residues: CASSVGTLSSYEQYF. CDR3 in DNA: TGTGCCAGCAGCGTCGGGACTCTCAGCTCCTACGAGCAGTACTTC.

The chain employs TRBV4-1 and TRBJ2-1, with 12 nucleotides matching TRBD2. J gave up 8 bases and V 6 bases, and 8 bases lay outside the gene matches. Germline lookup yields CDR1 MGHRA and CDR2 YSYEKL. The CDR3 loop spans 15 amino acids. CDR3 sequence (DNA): TGCGCCAGCAGTCTAGCGGGAGGGCCGGGGTATGAGCAGTTCTTC. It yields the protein CASSLAGGPGYEQFF.

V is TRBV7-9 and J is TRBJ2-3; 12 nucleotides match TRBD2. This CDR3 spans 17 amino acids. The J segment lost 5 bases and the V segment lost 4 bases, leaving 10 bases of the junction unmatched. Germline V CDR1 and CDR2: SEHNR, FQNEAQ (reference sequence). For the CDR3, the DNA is TGTGCCAGCAGCTCCCAATCGACTAGCGGGAGAGGAGATACGCAGTATTTT. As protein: CASSSQSTSGRGDTQYF. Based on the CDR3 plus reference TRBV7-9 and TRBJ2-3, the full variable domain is DTGVSQNPRHKITKRGQNVTFRCDPISEHNRLYWYRQTLGQGPEFLTYFQNEAQLEKSRLLSDRFSAERPKGSFSTLEIQRTEQGDSAMYLCASSSQSTSGRGDTQYFGPGTRLTVL.

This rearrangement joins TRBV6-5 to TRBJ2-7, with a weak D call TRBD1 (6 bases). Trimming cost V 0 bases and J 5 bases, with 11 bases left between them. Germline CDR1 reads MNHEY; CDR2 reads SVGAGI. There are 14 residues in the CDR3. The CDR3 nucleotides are TGTGCCAGCAGTTACTCCCAGGGGAGCAACGAGCAGTACTTC. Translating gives CASSYSQGSNEQYF.

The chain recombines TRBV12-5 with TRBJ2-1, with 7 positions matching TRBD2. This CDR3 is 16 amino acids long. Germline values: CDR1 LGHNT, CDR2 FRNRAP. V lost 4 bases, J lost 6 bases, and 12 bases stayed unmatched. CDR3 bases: TGTGCTAGTGGTTCTTACCCAAGCGGGATTCCCAATGAGCAGTTCTTC. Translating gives CASGSYPSGIPNEQFF.

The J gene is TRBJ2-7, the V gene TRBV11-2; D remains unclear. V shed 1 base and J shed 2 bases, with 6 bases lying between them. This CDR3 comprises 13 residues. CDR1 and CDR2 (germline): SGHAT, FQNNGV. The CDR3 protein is CASSLAVAYEQYF. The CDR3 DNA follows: TGTGCCAGCAGCTTAGCTGTCGCCTACGAGCAGTACTTC.

The DNA of the CDR3 is TGTGCCAGCAGTGACGGGGGGCACGAGCAGTACTTC. Its translation: CASSDGGHEQYF. The chain uses TRBV2 and TRBJ2-7, with a weak D call TRBD2 (7 bases). Germline CDR1 SNHLY, CDR2 FYNNEI. CDR3 length: 12 amino acids. Trimming left V 3 bases short and J 5 bases short, with 8 bases between. The full variable domain, its missing parts supplied by reference TRBV2 and TRBJ2-7, is EPEVTQTPSHQVTQMGQEVILRCVPISNHLYFYWYRQILGQKVEFLVSFYNNEISEKSEIFDDQFSVERPDGSNFTLKIRSTKLEDSAMYFCASSDGGHEQYFGPGTRLTVT.

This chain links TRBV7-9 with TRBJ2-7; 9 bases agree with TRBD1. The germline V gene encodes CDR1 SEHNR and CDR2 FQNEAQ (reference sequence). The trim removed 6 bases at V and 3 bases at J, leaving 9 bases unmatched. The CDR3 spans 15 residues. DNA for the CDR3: TGTGCCAGCAGTTCAGACAGGGGGGTTATCTACGAGCAGTACTTC. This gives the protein CASSSDRGVIYEQYF.

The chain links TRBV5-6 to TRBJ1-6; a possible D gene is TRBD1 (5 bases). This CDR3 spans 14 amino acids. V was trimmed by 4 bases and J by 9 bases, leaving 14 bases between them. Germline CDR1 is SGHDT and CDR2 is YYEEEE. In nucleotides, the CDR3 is TGTGCCAGCAGCACCGGAGGGGTCAGTTCACCCCTCCACTTT. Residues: CASSTGGVSSPLHF.

CDR3 nucleotide sequence: TGTGCCAGCAGCTCGGACAGGGACACTGAAGCTTTCTTT. This codes for CASSSDRDTEAFF. The chain has TRBV11-2 and TRBJ1-1; 8 bases align to TRBD1. The CDR3 totals 13 residues. Trimming took 4 bases from V and 3 from J; bases not matched to a gene: 1. The germline CDR1 and CDR2 sequences are SGHAT and FQNNGV.

The chain's CDR3 is CASTQNYKSSNTGELFF. The CDR3 DNA is TGCGCCAGCACCCAAAACTATAAGTCCTCGAACACCGGGGAGCTGTTTTTT. This chain links TRBV5-1 with TRBJ2-2, with no clear D. Germline V gene lookup returns CDR1 SGHRS and CDR2 YFSETQ. The CDR3 consists of 17 residues. V lost 6 bases and J 0 bases, leaving 18 bases between the germline ends. Variable domain in full (rest from reference TRBV5-1 and TRBJ2-2): KAGVTQTPRYLIKTRGQQVTLSCSPISGHRSVSWYQQTPGQGLQFLFEYFSETQRNKGNFPGRFSGRQFSNSRSEMNVSTLELGDSALYLCASTQNYKSSNTGELFFGEGSRLTVL.

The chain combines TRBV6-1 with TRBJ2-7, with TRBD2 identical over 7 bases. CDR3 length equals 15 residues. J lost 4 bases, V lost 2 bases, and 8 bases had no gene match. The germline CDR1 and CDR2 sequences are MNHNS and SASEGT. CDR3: CASSEQASGPYEQYV. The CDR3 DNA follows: TGTGCCAGCAGTGAACAAGCTAGCGGCCCTTACGAGCAGTACGTC.

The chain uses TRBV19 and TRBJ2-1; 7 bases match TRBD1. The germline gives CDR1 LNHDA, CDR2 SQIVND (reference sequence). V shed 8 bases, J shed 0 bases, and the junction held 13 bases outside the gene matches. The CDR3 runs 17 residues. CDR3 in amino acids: CASSLWGQTNSYNEQFF. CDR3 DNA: TGTGCCAGTTCCCTATGGGGACAGACAAACTCCTACAATGAGCAGTTCTTC.

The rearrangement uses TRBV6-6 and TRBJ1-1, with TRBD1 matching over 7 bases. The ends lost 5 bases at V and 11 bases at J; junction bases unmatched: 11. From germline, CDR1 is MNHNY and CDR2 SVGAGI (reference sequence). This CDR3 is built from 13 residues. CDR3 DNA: TGTGCCAGCAGTGACCCGGGACAGCTGGCTGCTTTCTTT. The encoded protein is CASSDPGQLAAFF.

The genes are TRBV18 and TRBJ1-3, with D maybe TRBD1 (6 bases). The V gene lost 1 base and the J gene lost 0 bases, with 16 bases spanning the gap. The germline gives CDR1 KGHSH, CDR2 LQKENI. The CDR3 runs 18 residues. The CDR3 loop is CASSPLPETGNSGNTIYF. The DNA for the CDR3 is TGTGCCAGCTCACCACTCCCAGAAACAGGGAACTCTGGAAACACCATATATTTT.

Here the CDR3 DNA reads TGTGCCAGCAGCCGCGGGACAGCAGATACGCAGTATTTT. This sequence encodes CASSRGTADTQYF. The chain recombines TRBV7-2 with TRBJ2-3; TRBD1 might be the D (7 bases). V was clipped by 5 bases and J by 4 bases, with 10 bases between them. This CDR3 is built from 13 residues. Germline CDR1 reads SGHTA; CDR2 reads FQGNSA.

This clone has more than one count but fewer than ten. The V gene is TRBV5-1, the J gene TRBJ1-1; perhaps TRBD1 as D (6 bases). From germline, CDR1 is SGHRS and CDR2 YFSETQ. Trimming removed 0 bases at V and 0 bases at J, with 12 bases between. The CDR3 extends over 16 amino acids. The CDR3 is CASSLDRAGVNTEAFF. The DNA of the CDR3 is TGCGCCAGCAGCTTGGACAGGGCAGGGGTGAACACTGAAGCTTTCTTT.

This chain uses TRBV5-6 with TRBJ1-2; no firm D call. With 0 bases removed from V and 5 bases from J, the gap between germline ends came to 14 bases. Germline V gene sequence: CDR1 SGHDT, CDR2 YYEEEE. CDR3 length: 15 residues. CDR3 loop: CASSLGPGMLYGYTF. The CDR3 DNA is TGTGCCAGCAGCTTGGGGCCCGGGATGCTGTATGGCTACACCTTC.

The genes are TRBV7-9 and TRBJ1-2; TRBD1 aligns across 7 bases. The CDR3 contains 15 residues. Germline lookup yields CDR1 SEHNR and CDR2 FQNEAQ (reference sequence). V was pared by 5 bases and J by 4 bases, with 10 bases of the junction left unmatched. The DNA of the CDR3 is TGTGCCAGCAGCCCTGGACAGGCCCTCTCCTATGGCTACACCTTC. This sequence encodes CASSPGQALSYGYTF.

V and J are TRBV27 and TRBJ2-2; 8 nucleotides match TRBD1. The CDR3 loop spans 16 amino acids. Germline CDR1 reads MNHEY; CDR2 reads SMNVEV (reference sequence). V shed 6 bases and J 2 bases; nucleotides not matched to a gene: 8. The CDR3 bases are TGTGCCAGCAGAGAACAGGGACAGGCCAACACCGGGGAGCTGTTTTTT. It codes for CASREQGQANTGELFF.

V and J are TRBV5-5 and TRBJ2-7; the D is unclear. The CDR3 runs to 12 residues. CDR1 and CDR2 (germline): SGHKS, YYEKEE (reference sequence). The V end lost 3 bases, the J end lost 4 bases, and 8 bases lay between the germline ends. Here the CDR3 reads CASSSSTYEQYF. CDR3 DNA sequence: TGTGCCAGCAGCTCCTCGACTTACGAGCAGTACTTC.

DNA for the CDR3: TGTGCCAGCAGCGCTGTCGGGTCCCCCGAGCAGTTCTTC. Protein product: CASSAVGSPEQFF. The chain carries TRBV9 and TRBJ2-1, with D unresolved. Germline lookup yields CDR1 SGDLS and CDR2 YYNGEE. The V gene lost 3 bases and the J gene lost 10 bases, with 14 bases spanning the gap. The CDR3 spans 13 residues.

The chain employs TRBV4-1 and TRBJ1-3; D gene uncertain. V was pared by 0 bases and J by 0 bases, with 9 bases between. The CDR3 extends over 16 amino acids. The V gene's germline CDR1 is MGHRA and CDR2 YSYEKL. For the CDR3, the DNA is TGCGCCAGCAGCCAAGACCGGGTGTACTCTGGAAACACCATATATTTT. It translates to CASSQDRVYSGNTIYF.

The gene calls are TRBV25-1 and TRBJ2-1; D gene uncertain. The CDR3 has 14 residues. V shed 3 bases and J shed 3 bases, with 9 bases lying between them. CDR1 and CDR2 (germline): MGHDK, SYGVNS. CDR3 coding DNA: TGTGCCAGCAGTGATACGGTCGGCTACAATGAGCAGTTCTTC. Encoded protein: CASSDTVGYNEQFF.